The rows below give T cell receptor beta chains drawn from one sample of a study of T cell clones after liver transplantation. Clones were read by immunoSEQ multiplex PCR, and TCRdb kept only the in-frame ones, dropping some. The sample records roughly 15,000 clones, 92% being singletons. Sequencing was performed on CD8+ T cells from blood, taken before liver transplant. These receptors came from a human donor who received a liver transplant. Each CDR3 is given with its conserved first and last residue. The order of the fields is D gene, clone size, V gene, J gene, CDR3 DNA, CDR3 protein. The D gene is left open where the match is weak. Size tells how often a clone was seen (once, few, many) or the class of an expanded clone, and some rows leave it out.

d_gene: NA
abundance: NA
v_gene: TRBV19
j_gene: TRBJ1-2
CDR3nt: TGTGCCAGTAACCCCGGGGCCCTAGGTAGCGGCTACACCTTC
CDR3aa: CASNPGALGSGYTF

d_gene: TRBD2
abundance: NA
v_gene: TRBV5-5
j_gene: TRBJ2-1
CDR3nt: TGTGCCAGCAGCTTGGAGGGACTAGCGGGATGGGGCGGGATAAATGAGCAGTTCTTC
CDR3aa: CASSLEGLAGWGGINEQFF

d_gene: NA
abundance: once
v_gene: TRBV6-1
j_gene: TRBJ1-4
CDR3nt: TGTGCCAGCAGTGTCCAGCCGGGAAGAAGAAGCGAAAAACTGTTTTTT
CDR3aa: CASSVQPGRRSEKLFF

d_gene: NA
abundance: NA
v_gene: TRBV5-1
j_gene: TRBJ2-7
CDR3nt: TGCGCCAGCAGCTTGGAAGCGGTCAGCTCCTACGAGCAGTACTTC
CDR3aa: CASSLEAVSSYEQYF

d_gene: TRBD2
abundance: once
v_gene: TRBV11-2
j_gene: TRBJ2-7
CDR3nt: TGTGCCAGCAGCCAAAAGGGGACTAGCGGTTACTACGAGCAGTACTTC
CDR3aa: CASSQKGTSGYYEQYF

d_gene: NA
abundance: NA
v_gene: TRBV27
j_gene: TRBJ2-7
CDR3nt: TGTGCCAGCTCCTACGACTCCTACGAGCAGTACTTC
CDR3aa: CASSYDSYEQYF

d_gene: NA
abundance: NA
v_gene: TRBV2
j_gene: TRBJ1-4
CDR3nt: TGTGCCAGCAAACAGACAGGCGAAAAACTGTTTTTT
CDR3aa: CASKQTGEKLFF

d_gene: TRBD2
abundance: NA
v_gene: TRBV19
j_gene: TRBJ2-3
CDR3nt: TGTGCCAGTAGTACGCTAGCGGGAGGGCGTACAGATACGCAGTATTTT
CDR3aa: CASSTLAGGRTDTQYF

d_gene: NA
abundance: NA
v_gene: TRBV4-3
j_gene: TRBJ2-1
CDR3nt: TGCGCCAGCAGCCAAGAATTTGAGACAGCGGAGTTCAATGAGCAGTTCTTC
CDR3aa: CASSQEFETAEFNEQFF

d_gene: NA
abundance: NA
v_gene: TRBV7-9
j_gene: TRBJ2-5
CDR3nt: TGTGCCAGCAGCTTGGAGTCTAGCCGGGGCCAAGAGACCCAGTACTTC
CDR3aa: CASSLESSRGQETQYF

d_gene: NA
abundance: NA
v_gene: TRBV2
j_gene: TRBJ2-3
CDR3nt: TGTGCCAGAACAAATAGTATAACAGATACGCAGTATTTT
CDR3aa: CARTNSITDTQYF

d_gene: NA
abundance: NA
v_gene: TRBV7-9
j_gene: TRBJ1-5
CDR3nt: TGTGCCAGCAGCGTGGGTGACAGGTCCCAGCATTTT
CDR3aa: CASSVGDRSQHF

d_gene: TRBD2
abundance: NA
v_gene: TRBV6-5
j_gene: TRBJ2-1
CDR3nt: TGTGCCAGCAGTGCTAGCGGGAGCCCCTACAATGAGCAGTTCTTC
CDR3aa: CASSASGSPYNEQFF

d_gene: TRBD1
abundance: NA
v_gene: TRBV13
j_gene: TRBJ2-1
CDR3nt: TGTGCCAGCAGCTCCAGGACAGGGGGGATCAATGAGCAGTTCTTC
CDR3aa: CASSSRTGGINEQFF

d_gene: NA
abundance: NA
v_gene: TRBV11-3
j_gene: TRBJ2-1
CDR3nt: TGTGCCAGCAGCTTAGTCCCCCGGGACACCGACAATGAGCAGTTCTTC
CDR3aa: CASSLVPRDTDNEQFF

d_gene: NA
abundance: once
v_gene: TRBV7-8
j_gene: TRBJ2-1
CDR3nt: TGTGCCAGCAGCCGAGGGGGGGGCGATGACTACAATGAGCAGTTCTTC
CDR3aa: CASSRGGGDDYNEQFF

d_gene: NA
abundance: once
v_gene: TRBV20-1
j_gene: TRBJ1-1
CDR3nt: TGCAGTGCCCCGACGGACGGGTGGGCTTTCTTT
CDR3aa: CSAPTDGWAFF

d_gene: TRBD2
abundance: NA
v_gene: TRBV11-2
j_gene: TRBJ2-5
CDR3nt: TGTGCCAGCAGCTTACGGGCTCGGACTAGCGAGACCCAGTACTTC
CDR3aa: CASSLRARTSETQYF